This is a list of T cell receptor beta chains from one sample in a study of shared clonotypes between healthy human individuals. Profiled with immunoSEQ multiplex PCR; TCRdb holds only in-frame clones, not every one. The data contain roughly 600,000 clones, roughly 98% of them singletons. The specimen sequenced was naive CD8+ T cells sorted from blood. The receptors shown here come from a man aged 25 to 40 in good health. Each CDR3 is given with its conserved first and last residue. Each record gives: D gene, J gene, clone size, V gene, CDR3 protein, CDR3 DNA. D genes are given only for firm matches. The size of a clone is reported for some rows only, either as once, few or many, or as a class for expanded clones.

NA TRBJ2-1 NA TRBV4-1 CASSQAGPYNEQFF TGCGCCAGCAGCCAAGCGGGACCTTACAATGAGCAGTTCTTC
NA TRBJ2-7 NA TRBV7-9 CASSYSSLGQPQEQYF TGTGCCAGCAGCTATTCGTCGTTAGGACAGCCCCAGGAGCAGTACTTC
NA TRBJ1-5 NA TRBV27 CASGVRARSNQPQHF TGTGCCAGCGGTGTGAGGGCCAGGAGCAATCAGCCCCAGCATTTT
TRBD1 TRBJ1-2 NA TRBV7-9 CASSVGDRAKFYGYTF TGTGCCAGCAGCGTAGGGGACAGGGCGAAGTTCTATGGCTACACCTTC
TRBD1 TRBJ1-2 NA TRBV2 CASRGQSPNYGYTF TGTGCCAGCAGGGGACAGAGTCCTAACTATGGCTACACCTTC
NA TRBJ1-5 NA TRBV28 CASSVGPFGRQPQHF TGTGCCAGCAGTGTCGGGCCGTTCGGTCGTCAGCCCCAGCATTTT
TRBD1 TRBJ2-3 NA TRBV9 CASSVRTGGFGDTQYF TGTGCCAGCAGCGTCCGGACAGGGGGCTTCGGAGATACGCAGTATTTT
NA TRBJ2-1 once TRBV4-3 CASSQDLGRVVPNYNEQFF TGCGCCAGCAGCCAAGATTTGGGGCGGGTAGTCCCGAATTACAATGAGCAGTTCTTC
NA TRBJ2-7 NA TRBV7-9 CASSFQGGTYEQYF TGTGCCAGCAGCTTCCAGGGGGGTACCTACGAGCAGTACTTC
TRBD2 TRBJ2-2 NA TRBV7-2 CASSLRLAGTGELFF TGTGCCAGCAGCTTGAGGCTAGCGGGGACCGGGGAGCTGTTTTTT
NA TRBJ2-3 once TRBV7-9 CASTGSVTDTQYF TGTGCCAGCACTGGGTCTGTTACAGATACGCAGTATTTT
NA TRBJ1-2 once TRBV6-1 CASSEVGGSAYGYTF TGTGCCAGCAGTGAAGTTGGGGGTAGTGCCTATGGCTACACCTTC
NA TRBJ2-3 NA TRBV7-8 CASSLPPRDTQYF TGTGCCAGCAGCTTACCTCCCAGGGATACGCAGTATTTT
NA TRBJ2-4 NA TRBV7-2 CASSRGVTKNIQYF TGTGCCAGCAGCAGAGGTGTTACCAAAAACATTCAGTACTTC
NA TRBJ2-7 NA TRBV4-1 CASSQYPGQIHEQYF TGCGCCAGCAGCCAATATCCCGGCCAGATCCACGAGCAGTACTTC
NA TRBJ2-7 once TRBV18 CASSPLESSYEQYF TGTGCCAGCTCACCACTAGAGAGCTCCTACGAGCAGTACTTC
NA TRBJ1-5 NA TRBV25-1 CASSDLQGNQPQHF TGTGCCAGCAGTGACCTACAGGGCAATCAGCCCCAGCATTTT
NA TRBJ2-1 NA TRBV29-1 CSVVVQGSNEQFF TGCAGCGTTGTCGTTCAGGGGAGCAATGAGCAGTTCTTC
TRBD1 TRBJ1-2 NA TRBV25-1 CASSEDRGLWGYTF TGTGCCAGCAGTGAAGACAGGGGGCTTTGGGGCTACACCTTC
NA TRBJ2-3 NA TRBV21-1 CASSKVAGSADTQYF TGTGCCAGCAGCAAAGTAGCAGGATCCGCAGATACGCAGTATTTT
NA TRBJ2-7 NA TRBV15 CATSGVRGDPTYEQYF TGTGCCACCAGCGGCGTCAGGGGTGACCCTACCTACGAGCAGTACTTC
TRBD1 TRBJ1-2 NA TRBV15 CATRNPGGKGYGYTF TGTGCCACCCGGAACCCAGGGGGCAAGGGCTATGGCTACACCTTC
NA TRBJ2-7 once TRBV14 CASSHQTRSSYEQYF TGTGCCAGCAGCCACCAGACAAGGAGCTCCTACGAGCAGTACTTC
TRBD1 TRBJ1-4 NA TRBV4-2 CASSPRWTGDVELFF TGTGCCAGCAGCCCGCGGTGGACAGGGGACGTCGAACTGTTTTTT
TRBD1 TRBJ2-3 NA TRBV6-6 CASSYDRAGDTQYF TGTGCCAGCAGTTACGACAGGGCTGGGGATACGCAGTATTTT
NA TRBJ2-6 NA TRBV2 CASSGRANSGANVLTF TGTGCCAGCAGTGGTCGGGCCAATTCTGGGGCCAACGTCCTGACTTTC
NA TRBJ1-5 NA TRBV28 CASSPGFSNQPQHF TGTGCCAGCAGTCCGGGGTTTAGCAATCAGCCCCAGCATTTT
NA TRBJ2-7 NA TRBV7-9 CASSLAGSSYEQYF TGTGCCAGCAGCTTAGCGGGAAGCTCCTACGAGCAGTACTTC
TRBD1 TRBJ2-3 NA TRBV9 CASSVRTGGWSTDTQYF TGTGCCAGCAGCGTAAGGACAGGGGGTTGGAGCACAGATACGCAGTATTTT
NA TRBJ1-1 NA TRBV11-2 CASSFDLTDAFF TGTGCCAGCAGCTTCGACCTGACTGACGCTTTCTTT
TRBD2 TRBJ2-1 NA TRBV4-1 CASSVGLAAYNEQFF TGCGCCAGCAGCGTCGGACTAGCGGCTTACAATGAGCAGTTCTTC
NA TRBJ2-7 once TRBV9 CASSVGGGLAYEQYF TGTGCCAGCAGCGTAGGGGGCGGCCTTGCCTACGAGCAGTACTTC
NA TRBJ2-3 NA TRBV9 CASSLRTGETDTQYF TGTGCCAGCAGCCTACGGACGGGGGAGACAGATACGCAGTATTTT
NA TRBJ2-7 NA TRBV6-1 CASRVLADSYEQYF TGTGCCAGCAGGGTCCTGGCGGACTCCTACGAGCAGTACTTC
NA TRBJ2-1 NA TRBV29-1 CSVEDPGRYNEQFF TGCAGCGTTGAAGACCCGGGGCGATACAATGAGCAGTTCTTC
NA TRBJ2-5 NA TRBV28 CASSAQETQYF TGTGCCAGCAGTGCCCAGGAGACCCAGTACTTC
TRBD1 TRBJ1-5 NA TRBV19 CASSITDRWDQPQHF TGTGCCAGTAGTATTACGGACAGGTGGGATCAGCCCCAGCATTTT
NA TRBJ2-7 NA TRBV15 CATSRDSPSAEQYF TGTGCCACCAGCAGAGATTCCCCCAGTGCCGAGCAGTACTTC
TRBD1 TRBJ2-7 NA TRBV27 CASSLSQGASYEQYF TGTGCCAGCAGTTTATCCCAGGGGGCCTCCTACGAGCAGTACTTC
TRBD2 TRBJ2-7 NA TRBV9 CASSGGGSSYEQYF TGTGCCAGCAGCGGGGGCGGGAGCTCCTACGAGCAGTACTTC
NA TRBJ1-1 NA TRBV7-2 CASSQSGRINTEAFF TGTGCCAGCAGCCAAAGCGGCCGTATCAACACTGAAGCTTTCTTT
TRBD1 TRBJ1-4 NA TRBV6-5 CASSYARGEEKLFF TGTGCCAGCAGTTACGCCAGGGGGGAAGAAAAACTGTTTTTT